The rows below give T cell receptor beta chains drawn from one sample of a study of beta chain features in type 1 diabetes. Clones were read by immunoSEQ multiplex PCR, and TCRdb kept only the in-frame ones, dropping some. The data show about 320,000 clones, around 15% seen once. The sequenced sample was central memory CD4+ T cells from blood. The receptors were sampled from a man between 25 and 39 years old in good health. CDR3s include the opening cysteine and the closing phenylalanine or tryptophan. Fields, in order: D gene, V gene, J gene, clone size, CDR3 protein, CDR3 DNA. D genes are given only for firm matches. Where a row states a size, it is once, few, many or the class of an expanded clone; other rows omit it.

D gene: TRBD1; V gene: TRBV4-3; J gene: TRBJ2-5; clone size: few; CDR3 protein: CASSVGQGGAFETQYF; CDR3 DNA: TGCGCCAGCAGCGTGGGACAGGGGGGAGCTTTTGAGACCCAGTACTTC
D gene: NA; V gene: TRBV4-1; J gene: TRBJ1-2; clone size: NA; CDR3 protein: CASSQGRTSDNYGYTF; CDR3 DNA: TGCGCCAGCAGCCAAGGCCGGACTTCCGATAACTATGGCTACACCTTC
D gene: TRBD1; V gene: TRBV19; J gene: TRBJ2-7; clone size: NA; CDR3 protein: CASSRQQGSPYEQYF; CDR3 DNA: TGTGCCAGTAGTAGACAACAGGGGAGCCCCTACGAGCAGTACTTC
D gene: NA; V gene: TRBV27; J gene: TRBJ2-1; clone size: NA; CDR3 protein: CASSLYSGAYNEQFF; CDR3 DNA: TGTGCCAGCAGTTTATATTCCGGGGCCTACAATGAGCAGTTCTTC
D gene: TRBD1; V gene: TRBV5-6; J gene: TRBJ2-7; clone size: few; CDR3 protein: CASSHSPGQGRHEQYF; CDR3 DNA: TGTGCCAGCAGTCACTCCCCGGGACAGGGTAGACACGAGCAGTACTTC
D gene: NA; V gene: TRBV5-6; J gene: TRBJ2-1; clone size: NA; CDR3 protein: CASSLGDPRGRWQFF; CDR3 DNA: TGTGCCAGCAGCTTGGGGGACCCCCGCGGTCGTTGGCAGTTCTTC
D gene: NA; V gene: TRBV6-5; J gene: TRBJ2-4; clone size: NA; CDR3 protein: CASSYSAQPKNIQYF; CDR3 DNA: TGTGCCAGCAGTTACTCGGCCCAGCCCAAAAACATTCAGTACTTC
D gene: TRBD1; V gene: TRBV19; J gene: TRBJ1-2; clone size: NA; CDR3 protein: CASSIKEGAYGYTF; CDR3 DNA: TGTGCCAGTAGTATAAAAGAGGGGGCCTATGGCTACACCTTC
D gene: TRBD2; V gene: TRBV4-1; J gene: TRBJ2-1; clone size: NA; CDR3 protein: CASSQAGGQERGEQFF; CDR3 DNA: TGCGCCAGCAGCCAAGCGGGGGGGCAGGAGCGGGGTGAGCAGTTCTTC
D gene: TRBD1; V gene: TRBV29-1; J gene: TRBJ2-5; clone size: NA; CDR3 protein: CSVGTGGGFAETQYF; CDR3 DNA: TGCAGCGTGGGGACAGGAGGAGGTTTTGCGGAGACCCAGTACTTC
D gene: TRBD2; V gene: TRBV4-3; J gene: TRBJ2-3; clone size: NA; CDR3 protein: CASSQEWLAGVSDTQYF; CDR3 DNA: TGCGCCAGCAGCCAAGAGTGGCTAGCGGGAGTTTCAGATACGCAGTATTTT
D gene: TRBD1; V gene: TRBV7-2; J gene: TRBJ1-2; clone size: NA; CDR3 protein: CASSWGTGGHGYTF; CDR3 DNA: TGTGCCAGCAGCTGGGGGACAGGGGGCCATGGCTACACCTTC
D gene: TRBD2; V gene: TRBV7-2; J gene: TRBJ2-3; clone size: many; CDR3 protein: CASSPSGSTDTQYF; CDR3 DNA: TGTGCCAGCAGCCCTAGCGGGTCCACAGATACGCAGTATTTT
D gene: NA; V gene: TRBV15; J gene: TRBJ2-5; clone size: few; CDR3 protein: CATSRDRGGTQYF; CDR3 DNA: TGTGCCACCAGCAGAGATAGAGGCGGGACCCAGTACTTC
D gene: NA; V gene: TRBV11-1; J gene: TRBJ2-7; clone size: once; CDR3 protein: CASSPTGNYEQYF; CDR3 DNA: TGTGCCAGCAGCCCGACAGGAAACTACGAGCAGTACTTC
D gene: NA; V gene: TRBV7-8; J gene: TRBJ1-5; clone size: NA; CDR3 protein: CASSLGQHNQPQHF; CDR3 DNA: TGTGCCAGCAGCTTAGGGCAGCATAATCAGCCCCAGCATTTT
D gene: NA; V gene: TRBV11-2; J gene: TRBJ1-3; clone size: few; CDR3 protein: CASSLDGSDGNTIYF; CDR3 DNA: TGTGCCAGCAGCTTAGATGGGTCAGATGGAAACACCATATATTTT
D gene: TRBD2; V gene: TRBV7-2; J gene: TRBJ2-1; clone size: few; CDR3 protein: CASSIGLALDEQFF; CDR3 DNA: TGTGCCAGCAGCATAGGACTAGCTTTGGATGAGCAGTTCTTC
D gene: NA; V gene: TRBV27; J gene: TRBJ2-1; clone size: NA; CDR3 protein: CASSSWELGLNEQFF; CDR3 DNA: TGTGCCAGCAGTTCTTGGGAATTGGGGCTGAATGAGCAGTTCTTC
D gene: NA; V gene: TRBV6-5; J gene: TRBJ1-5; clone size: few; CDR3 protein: CASVQSGPQHF; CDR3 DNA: TGTGCCAGCGTACAGTCGGGGCCCCAGCATTTT
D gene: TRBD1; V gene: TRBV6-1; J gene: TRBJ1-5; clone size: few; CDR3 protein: CASSVTGYDQPQHF; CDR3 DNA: TGTGCCAGCAGTGTGACAGGGTACGATCAGCCCCAGCATTTT
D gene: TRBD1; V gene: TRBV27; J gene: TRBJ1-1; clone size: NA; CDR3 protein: CASSRRKSGGDEAFF; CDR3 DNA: TGTGCCAGCAGCCGGCGGAAATCAGGGGGCGATGAAGCTTTCTTT
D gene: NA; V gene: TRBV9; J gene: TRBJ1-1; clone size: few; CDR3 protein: CASIRRNTEAFF; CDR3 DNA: TGTGCCAGCATTCGGAGAAACACTGAAGCTTTCTTT
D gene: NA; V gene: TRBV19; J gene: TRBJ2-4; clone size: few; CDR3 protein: CASSKAELAKNIQYF; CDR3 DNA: TGTGCCAGTAGTAAGGCAGAACTAGCCAAAAACATTCAGTACTTC
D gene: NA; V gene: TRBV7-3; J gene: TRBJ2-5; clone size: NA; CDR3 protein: CASSSPGDETQYF; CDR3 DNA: TGTGCCAGCAGCTCCCCAGGAGACGAGACCCAGTACTTC
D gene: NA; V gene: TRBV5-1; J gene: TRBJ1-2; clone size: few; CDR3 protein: CASSLDTGQREGYTF; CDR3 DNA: TGCGCCAGCAGCTTGGACACCGGGCAAAGGGAGGGCTACACCTTC
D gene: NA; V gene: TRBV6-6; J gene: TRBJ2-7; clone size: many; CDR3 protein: CASSPAAYEQYF; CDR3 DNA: TGTGCCAGCAGTCCGGCCGCCTACGAGCAGTACTTC
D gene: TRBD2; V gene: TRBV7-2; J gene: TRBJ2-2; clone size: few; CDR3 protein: CASSESVRTSKGGLFF; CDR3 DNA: TGTGCCAGCAGCGAATCTGTCCGGACTAGCAAAGGGGGGCTGTTTTTT
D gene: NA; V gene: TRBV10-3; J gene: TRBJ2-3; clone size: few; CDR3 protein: CAISAPSGRDTQYF; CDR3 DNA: TGTGCCATCAGCGCCCCAAGTGGAAGAGATACGCAGTATTTT
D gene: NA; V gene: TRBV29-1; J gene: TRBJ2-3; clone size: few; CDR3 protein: CSGDGNGAADTQYF; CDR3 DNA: TGCAGCGGGGACGGGAACGGGGCCGCAGATACGCAGTATTTT
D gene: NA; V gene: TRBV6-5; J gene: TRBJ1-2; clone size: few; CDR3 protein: CASRNPGYGYTF; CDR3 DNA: TGTGCCAGCAGGAACCCAGGATATGGCTACACCTTC